The 13 T cell receptor beta chains below all came from one sample that was sequenced in a study of CD8 T cells in Susac syndrome (dated by TCRdb to between 2017 and 2020). Receptors were amplified or captured by the immunoSEQ multiplex PCR assay. RNA was extracted using the RNeasy kit, and roughly 0.45 to 1 ug of the RNA was reverse transcribed with random hexamers. The public reads were run again by TCRdb, first through fastp at Q25 and then through MiXCR, and only productive beta chains were kept. Entries are consolidated by CDR3 protein sequence, retaining the most common genes and DNA. The sample profile shows 130,000 to 150,000 distinct CDR3 sequences; 94% of them were found once. The ten largest make up roughly 0.083% of the sample. Sequenced material: CD4+ T cells from PBMCs. These receptors were taken from a human donor in good health.

J is TRBJ2-5 and V is TRBV6-1, with D perhaps matching TRBD1 or TRBD2 (6 bases each). Trimming removed 8 bases from V and 5 bases from J, with 18 bases in between. CDR3 length: 14 amino acids. The germline V gene encodes CDR1 MNHNS and CDR2 SASEGT. CDR3 sequence: CASGGAGGRETQYF. For the CDR3, the DNA is TGTGCCAGCGGGGGAGCTGGGGGGCGGGAGACCCAGTACTTC.

V usage is TRBV20-1 and J usage is TRBJ2-7; D may be TRBD2 (6 bases). Germline V gene data show CDR1 as DFQATT and CDR2 as SNEGSKA (reference sequence). The V gene lost 6 bases and the J gene lost 3 bases, with 9 bases spanning the gap. The CDR3 runs to 11 residues. CDR3: CSAWGGYEQYF. The CDR3 nucleotides read TGCAGTGCCTGGGGAGGCTACGAGCAGTACTTC.

This clonotype was observed once. The J gene is TRBJ2-7, the V gene TRBV2; D is ambiguous. CDR1 and CDR2 from the germline V gene are SNHLY and FYNNEI. CDR3 size: 14 residues. Trimming took 6 bases from V and 1 from J, leaving 13 bases between them. The CDR3 loop reads CASSAARQSYEQYF. CDR3 sequence (DNA): TGTGCCAGCAGCGCCGCTCGGCAATCCTACGAGCAGTACTTC.

The chain couples TRBV19 to TRBJ1-2; D remains unclear. Germline lookup yields CDR1 LNHDA and CDR2 SQIVND (reference sequence). CDR3 size: 11 residues. V lost 3 bases to trimming and J lost 5 bases, with 4 bases between them. This CDR3 is CASSIGYGYTF. DNA for the CDR3: TGTGCCAGTAGTATTGGTTATGGCTACACCTTC.

This chain uses TRBV18 with TRBJ2-1; D might be TRBD1 or TRBD2, each matching 6 bases. There are 14 residues in the CDR3. Per germline, CDR1 KGHSH and CDR2 LQKENI. Trimming took 2 bases from V and 8 from J, leaving 13 bases between them. In DNA, the CDR3 is TGTGCCAGCTCACCAAACAACAGGGAGGATGAGCAGTTCTTC. This codes for CASSPNNREDEQFF.

The rearrangement links TRBV19 to TRBJ2-7; 9 bases map to TRBD2. CDR1 LNHDA and CDR2 SQIVND come from the germline V gene (reference sequence). With 3 bases clipped from V and 3 bases from J, the junction kept 9 bases outside the gene matches. This CDR3 contains 16 residues. This CDR3 reads CASSIHMTSGDYEQYF. CDR3 nucleotides: TGTGCCAGTAGTATTCATATGACTAGCGGCGACTACGAGCAGTACTTC.

The chain joins TRBV30 to TRBJ1-1; 7 bases are shared with TRBD1. The junction had 13 bases not matched to a gene; V was cut back by 3 bases and J by 0 bases. This CDR3 contains 17 residues. The germline V gene has CDR1 GTSNPN and CDR2 SVGIG (reference sequence). CDR3 residues: CAWSRPDRVGMNTEAFF. The CDR3 DNA reads as TGTGCCTGGAGCCGACCAGACAGGGTGGGAATGAACACTGAAGCTTTCTTT.

This clonotype was counted between two and nine times. J is TRBJ2-7 and V is TRBV27, with a weak D call TRBD2 (5 bases). V gave up 4 bases and J gave up 4 bases, with 14 bases separating them. Germline V gene data show CDR1 as MNHEY and CDR2 as SMNVEV (reference sequence). CDR3 size: 14 residues. The chain's CDR3 is CASSSRTGSYEQYF. The CDR3 coding sequence is TGTGCCAGCAGTTCTCGCACGGGGAGTTACGAGCAGTACTTC.

This clonotype appeared a single time. This rearrangement joins TRBV3-1 to TRBJ1-3; D may be TRBD1 (5 bases). The CDR3 extends over 15 amino acids. Germline CDR1 reads LGHDT; CDR2 reads YNNKEL (reference sequence). V shed 0 bases and J shed 2 bases, with 8 bases lying between them. The chain's CDR3 is CASSQDQTAGNTIYF. CDR3 DNA sequence: TGTGCCAGCAGCCAAGATCAGACAGCTGGAAACACCATATATTTT.

The rearrangement uses TRBV19 and TRBJ1-2; D remains ambiguous. This CDR3 region has 14 residues. The V end was cut by 4 bases, the J end by 4 bases, with 13 bases between. Germline V gene lookup returns CDR1 LNHDA and CDR2 SQIVND (reference sequence). CDR3 bases: TGTGCCAGTAGTAAGAGGCAGATCCCCTATGGCTACACCTTC. It yields the protein CASSKRQIPYGYTF.

This rearrangement joins TRBV12-3 or TRBV12-4 to TRBJ2-5, with D unresolved. This CDR3 is 12 amino acids long. Trimming removed 2 bases at V and 3 bases at J, with 4 bases between. The CDR3 spells CASSLIKETQYF. The CDR3 region has the DNA TGTGCCAGCAGTTTAATCAAAGAGACCCAGTACTTC.

The chain couples TRBV12-3 or TRBV12-4 to TRBJ2-7; 8 nucleotides agree with TRBD2. Losses at the gene ends were 6 bases for V and 12 bases for J; bases not matched to a gene: 13. There are 13 residues in the CDR3. DNA for the CDR3: TGTGCCAGCAGCCGGGCAGCGGGAGCCTTATCGTACTTC. Amino acids: CASSRAAGALSYF.

The chain uses TRBV3-1 and TRBJ1-2; D ambiguous. The germline V gene has CDR1 LGHDT and CDR2 YNNKEL (reference sequence). This CDR3 is built from 15 residues. The V and J ends lost 4 bases and 4 bases respectively, with 16 bases between them. The chain's CDR3 is CASSRRPQEGYGYTF. The CDR3 DNA reads TGTGCCAGCAGCCGAAGGCCACAAGAGGGCTATGGCTACACCTTC. The full variable domain, its missing parts supplied by reference TRBV3-1 and TRBJ1-2, is DTAVSQTPKYLVTQMGNDKSIKCEQNLGHDTMYWYKQDSKKFLKIMFSYNNKELIINETVPNRFSPKSPDKAHLNLHINSLELGDSAVYFCASSRRPQEGYGYTFGSGTRLTVV.